These 18 T cell receptor beta chains originate from one sample sequenced in a study of Graves' ophthalmopathy and Graves' hyperthyroidism. RNA served as the template for amplifying TCR beta CDR3 regions. The first round was an RT-PCR with HTBI primers, and the second round was a multiplex PCR. Using its own MiXCR run on the multiplex PCR reads, TCRdb lists one record per CDR3 protein. The sample has 350,000 to 400,000 distinct CDR3 sequences, approximately 15% seen once. Input material: peripheral blood. Source of these receptors: a woman aged 18-29 years with stable Graves' hyperthyroidism.

This clonotype was seen repeatedly, ten times or more. This sequence joins TRBV12-3 or TRBV12-4 and TRBJ1-1, with D unclear. There are 15 residues in the CDR3. V was cut by 7 bases and J by 2 bases, with 17 bases left in between. CDR3 sequence reads: CASKPGLNPNTEAFF. The CDR3, as DNA: TGTGCCAGCAAACCAGGACTTAATCCCAACACTGAAGCTTTCTTT.

This clonotype was observed many times. The CDR3 protein is CASSLAGDRGVPYGYTF. CDR3 bases: TGTGCCAGCAGCTTAGCAGGGGACAGGGGGGTGCCCTATGGCTACACCTTC. The chain links TRBV11-1 to TRBJ1-2; TRBD1 agrees at 11 bases. Looked up from germline, CDR1 is SGHAT and CDR2 is FQDESV (reference sequence). The CDR3 extends over 17 amino acids. The V segment lost 0 bases and the J segment 4 bases; nucleotides outside the gene matches: 7.

This clonotype was found many times. V is TRBV6-1 and J is TRBJ1-1; 8 bases match TRBD1. Trimming removed 6 bases from V and 4 bases from J; junction bases left unmatched: 16. The CDR3 loop spans 17 amino acids. Germline V gene lookup returns CDR1 MNHNS and CDR2 SASEGT. CDR3 protein: CASSLRDRNPHTTEAFF. In DNA, the CDR3 is TGTGCCAGCAGCCTCCGGGACAGGAACCCCCATACCACTGAAGCTTTCTTT.

This clonotype was observed many times. This rearrangement joins TRBV11-2 to TRBJ2-5; 13 bases are shared with TRBD2. J gave up 4 bases and V 1 base, and 12 bases lay outside the gene matches. Germline CDR1 SGHAT, CDR2 FQNNGV. The CDR3 extends over 19 amino acids. The CDR3 spells CASSLVPHTSGGAGETQYF. The CDR3 DNA sequence: TGTGCCAGCAGCTTAGTTCCCCACACTAGCGGGGGGGCCGGAGAGACCCAGTACTTC.

This clonotype was recorded many times. The chain uses TRBV2 and TRBJ2-7; D may be TRBD2 (6 bases). The length of the CDR3 is 17 residues. Germline V lookup: CDR1 SNHLY, CDR2 FYNNEI. Trimming pared 3 bases from V and 1 base from J, leaving 19 bases between. The CDR3 nucleotides read TGTGCCAGCAGTGATGGCAGGACTACTTCAATTTCCTACGAGCAGTACTTC. Protein sequence: CASSDGRTTSISYEQYF.

At least ten counts were recorded for this clonotype. The rearrangement uses TRBV19 and TRBJ1-1, with unresolved D. The CDR3 has 14 amino acids. Trimming took off 7 bases at V and 0 bases at J, with 12 bases between the two ends. Germline V gene lookup returns CDR1 LNHDA and CDR2 SQIVND (reference sequence). CDR3 region: CASNDQGLNTEAFF. CDR3 sequence (DNA): TGTGCCAGTAACGACCAAGGGTTGAACACTGAAGCTTTCTTT.

This clonotype was seen ten or more times. The gene calls are TRBV29-1 and TRBJ2-7; 8 bases fit TRBD1. V trimming: 4 bases; J trimming: 5 bases; junction bases outside the gene matches: 4. Germline CDR1 and CDR2: SQVTM and ANQGSEA. The CDR3 extends over 12 amino acids. The CDR3 here is CSVAGQGHEQYF. The CDR3 region has the DNA TGCAGCGTTGCCGGACAGGGCCACGAGCAGTACTTC.

This clonotype was detected a few times. The chain joins TRBV12-3 or TRBV12-4 to TRBJ2-7; TRBD2 aligns across 7 bases. The CDR3 consists of 14 residues. V shed 3 bases and J 2 bases; nucleotides not matched to a gene: 4. The CDR3 bases are TGTGCCAGCAGTTTGGACCTAGCGGCCTACGAGCAGTACTTC. The encoded protein is CASSLDLAAYEQYF.

The chain has TRBV7-8 and TRBJ1-1, with D unclear. Trimming removed 6 bases from V and 7 bases from J, with 9 bases in between. This CDR3 region has 11 residues. Germline assignment: CDR1 SGHVS and CDR2 FQNEAQ. The CDR3 region has the DNA TGTGCCAGCAGGCAAGTAGGTGAAGCTTTCTTT. Translated: CASRQVGEAFF.

This clonotype has just a few counts. The chain combines TRBV4-1 with TRBJ2-5; no clear D gene. The CDR3 has 13 amino acids. Trimming removed 0 bases from V and 4 bases from J, with 6 bases in between. Germline CDR1 MGHRA, CDR2 YSYEKL. CDR3 DNA: TGCGCCAGCAGCCAAGAAGACCTAGAGACCCAGTACTTC. Its protein is CASSQEDLETQYF.

The V and J genes are TRBV19 and TRBJ1-2; D gene unclear. The V gene's germline CDR1 is LNHDA and CDR2 SQIVND (reference sequence). The CDR3 totals 14 residues. Deletions cut 8 bases from V and 1 base from J, with 14 bases between. Here the CDR3 DNA reads TGTGCCAGTGGCCGGGCTTCGATTAACTATGGCTACACCTTC. Protein: CASGRASINYGYTF.

This clonotype has more than one count but fewer than ten. The chain is built from TRBV5-1 and TRBJ2-5; D remains unclear. The CDR3 covers 13 residues. V lost 7 bases and J lost 4, with 14 bases in between. Per the germline V gene, CDR1 is SGHRS and CDR2 is YFSETQ. The CDR3 sequence: CASFPGPGETQYF. DNA for the CDR3: TGCGCCAGCTTCCCAGGACCTGGAGAGACCCAGTACTTC. Full variable domain (remainder filled in from reference TRBV5-1 and TRBJ2-5): KAGVTQTPRYLIKTRGQQVTLSCSPISGHRSVSWYQQTPGQGLQFLFEYFSETQRNKGNFPGRFSGRQFSNSRSEMNVSTLELGDSALYLCASFPGPGETQYFGPGTRLLVL.

The table lists this clonotype with many counts. The rearrangement joins TRBV12-3 or TRBV12-4 to TRBJ2-2; perhaps D is TRBD1 or TRBD2 (5 bases each). V was trimmed by 1 base and J by 8 bases, leaving 8 bases between them. The CDR3 has 13 amino acids. The CDR3 nucleotides read TGTGCCAGCAGTTTAGAGGGGAGTGGGGAGCTGTTTTTT. Translation gives CASSLEGSGELFF.

This clonotype has at least ten counts. The chain has TRBV6-1 and TRBJ1-1, with D unresolved. V lost 6 bases and J 7 bases, leaving 6 bases between the germline ends. The germline V gene has CDR1 MNHNS and CDR2 SASEGT. This CDR3 has 10 amino acids. This CDR3 reads CASRAREAFF. Here the CDR3 DNA reads TGTGCCAGCAGGGCCCGTGAAGCTTTCTTT.

The chain couples TRBV6-2 or TRBV6-3 to TRBJ1-5; unclear D gene. The CDR3 is 14 residues long. CDR1 and CDR2 from the germline V gene are MNHEY and SVGEGT. V lost 8 bases to trimming and J lost 1 base, with 12 bases between them. DNA of the CDR3: TGTGCCAGCCACGACGCGGGGAGCAATCAGCCCCAGCATTTT. It specifies CASHDAGSNQPQHF.

The table lists this clonotype with a few counts. The chain links TRBV20-1 to TRBJ2-7; D possibly corresponds to TRBD1 (6 bases). The length of the CDR3 is 15 residues. V gave up 2 bases and J gave up 2 bases, with 16 bases separating them. Per germline, CDR1 DFQATT and CDR2 SNEGSKA (reference sequence). The CDR3, as DNA: TGCAGTGCTAGACCGTCGAGGGGGACCACCTACGAGCAGTACTTC. It codes for CSARPSRGTTYEQYF.

The CDR3 DNA follows: TGTGCCAGCAGTTATGGGCAGGAGAGACAAGAGACCCAGTACTTC. Translation gives CASSYGQERQETQYF. The genes are TRBV6-2 or TRBV6-3 and TRBJ2-5; D not resolved. CDR1 is MNHEY and CDR2 is SVGEGT in the germline V gene. The length of the CDR3 is 15 residues. V was shortened by 3 bases and J by 2 bases, with 13 bases between the two germline ends.

About this clonotype: A much larger clone is a single base away; this may be a read error. V gene TRBV12-3 or TRBV12-4 combines with J gene TRBJ1-2, with TRBD1 matching over 7 bases. The CDR3 is 14 residues long. Trimming at V came to 3 bases and at J to 6 bases, leaving 7 bases not matched to a gene. CDR3 protein: CASSFWGQSDGYTF. CDR3 DNA sequence: TGTGCCAGCAGTTTTTGGGGACAGAGCGATGGCTACACCTTC.